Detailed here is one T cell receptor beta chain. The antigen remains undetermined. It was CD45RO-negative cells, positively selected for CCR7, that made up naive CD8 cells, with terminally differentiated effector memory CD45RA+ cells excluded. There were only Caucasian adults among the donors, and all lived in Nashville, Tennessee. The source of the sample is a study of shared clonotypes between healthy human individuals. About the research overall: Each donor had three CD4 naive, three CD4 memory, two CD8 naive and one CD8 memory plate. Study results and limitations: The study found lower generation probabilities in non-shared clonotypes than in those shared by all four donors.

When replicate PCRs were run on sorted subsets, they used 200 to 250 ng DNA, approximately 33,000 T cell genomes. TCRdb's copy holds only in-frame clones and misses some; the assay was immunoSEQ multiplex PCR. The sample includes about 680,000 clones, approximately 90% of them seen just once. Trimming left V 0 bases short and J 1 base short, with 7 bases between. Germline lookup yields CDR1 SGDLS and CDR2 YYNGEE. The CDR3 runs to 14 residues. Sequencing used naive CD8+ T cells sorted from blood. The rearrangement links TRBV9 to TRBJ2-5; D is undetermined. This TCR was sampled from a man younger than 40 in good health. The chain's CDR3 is CASSVAAFQETQYF. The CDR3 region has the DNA TGTGCCAGCAGCGTAGCGGCTTTCCAAGAGACCCAGTACTTC.